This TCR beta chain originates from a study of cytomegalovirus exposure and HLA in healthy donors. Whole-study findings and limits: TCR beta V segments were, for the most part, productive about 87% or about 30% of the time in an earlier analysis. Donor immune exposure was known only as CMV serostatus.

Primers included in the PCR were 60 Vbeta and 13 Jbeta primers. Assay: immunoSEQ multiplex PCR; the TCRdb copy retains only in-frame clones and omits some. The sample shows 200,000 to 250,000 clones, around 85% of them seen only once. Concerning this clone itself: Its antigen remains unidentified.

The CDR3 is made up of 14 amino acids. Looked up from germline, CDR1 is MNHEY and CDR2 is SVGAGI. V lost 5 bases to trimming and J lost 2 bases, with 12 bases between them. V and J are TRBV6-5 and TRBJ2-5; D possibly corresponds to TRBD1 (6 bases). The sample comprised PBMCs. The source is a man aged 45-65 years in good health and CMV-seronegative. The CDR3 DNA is TGTGCCAGCAGTGGCGGACAGTTACAAGAGACCCAGTACTTC. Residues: CASSGGQLQETQYF.